These T cell receptor beta chains were read from a single sample in a study of vaccination and CD4 T cells after COVID-19. TCRdb recomputed calls from the PCR reads with MiXCR, one row per CDR3 protein. The sample has thousands of distinct CDR3 sequences, approximately 16% seen once. Which antigens these TCRs recognize remains unknown. Sequences were obtained from CD4+ T cells from blood, cultured in vitro. These receptors all come from a human donor who had recovered from COVID-19. The CDR3 runs from the conserved cysteine through the conserved F or W. D genes are given only for firm matches. Clone size is shown for a subset of rows, as once, few, many or a class of expanded clone.

few | TRBJ1-1 | TRBV12-3/TRBV12-4 | TRBD1 | TGTGCCAGCACGGACAGGTACACTGAAGCTTTCTTT | CASTDRYTEAFF
NA | TRBJ1-3 | TRBV12-3/TRBV12-4 | NA | TGTGCCAGCAGTAGGAACCAGGGCCTTGGAAACACCATATATTTT | CASSRNQGLGNTIYF
NA | TRBJ2-7 | TRBV25-1 | NA | TGTGCCAGCAGGACTAGTGGGTCCTACGAGCAGTACTTC | CASRTSGSYEQYF
NA | TRBJ1-2 | TRBV2 | TRBD1 | TGTGCCAGGGACAGGGGGCGTCGGTTTGGTGGCTACACCTTC | CARDRGRRFGGYTF
few | TRBJ1-5 | TRBV18 | TRBD1 | TGTGCCAGCTCACCAGCGACAGGGGCTCGATCCCAACCCCAGCATTTT | CASSPATGARSQPQHF
medium-sized | TRBJ2-5 | TRBV5-4 | TRBD2 | TGTGCCAGCAGCTTAGGGGTACTAGCGGTCCAAGAGACCCAGTACTTC | CASSLGVLAVQETQYF
NA | TRBJ2-1 | TRBV19 | NA | TGTGCCAGTAGAGGGCAGAGAGCCTACAATGAGCAGTTCTTC | CASRGQRAYNEQFF
few | TRBJ1-2 | TRBV19 | NA | TGTGCCAGTACCGAACGGAGATGGGCAGGGATCTATGGCTACACCTTC | CASTERRWAGIYGYTF
medium-sized | TRBJ2-5 | TRBV6-1 | NA | TGTGCCAGCCGAAGAGGGGGAGGGGAGACCCAGTACTTC | CASRRGGGETQYF
few | TRBJ2-3 | TRBV7-3 | TRBD2 | TGTGCCAGCAGCTTAAACGGCGGGGGGGCCGGGGATACGCAGTATTTT | CASSLNGGGAGDTQYF
NA | TRBJ2-4 | TRBV3-1 | TRBD1 | TGTGCCAGCAGCCACAACCCCGGGACAGGGGGATTACTAGCCAAAAACATTCAGTACTTC | CASSHNPGTGGLLAKNIQYF
few | TRBJ2-5 | TRBV30 | TRBD2 | TGTGCCTGGAGTATGATAGCGGGGGCAGAGACCCAGTACTTC | CAWSMIAGAETQYF
few | TRBJ1-1 | TRBV12-3/TRBV12-4 | NA | TGTGCCAGCAGTTTACTCTCGAACACTGAAGCTTTCTTT | CASSLLSNTEAFF
medium-sized | TRBJ2-3 | TRBV12-3/TRBV12-4 | NA | TGTGCCAGCAGTACTGCCACGTTCAGGCAGTATTTT | CASSTATFRQYF
few | TRBJ1-5 | TRBV11-3 | NA | TGTGCCAGCACCAGAATTGGGAGGACAGCCAGCAATCAGCCCCAGCATTTT | CASTRIGRTASNQPQHF
NA | TRBJ1-1 | TRBV6-1 | NA | TGTGCCAGCAGTGAAGCGCGCAACTCCCCCCATACTGAAGCTTTCTTT | CASSEARNSPHTEAFF
NA | TRBJ1-4 | TRBV3-1 | NA | TGTGCCAGCAGCCTACTACCGCTCCGGGGCCTGCGGGAAAAACTGTTTTTT | CASSLLPLRGLREKLFF
NA | TRBJ2-7 | TRBV5-1 | TRBD1 | TGCGCCAGCAGGATGACAGGGGGGACCGAGCAGTACTTC | CASRMTGGTEQYF
few | TRBJ2-1 | TRBV9 | NA | TGTGCCAGCAGCGTAGACGCGGGGTCGGTCGATGAGCAGTTCTTC | CASSVDAGSVDEQFF
medium-sized | TRBJ1-5 | TRBV7-3 | TRBD1 | TGTGCCAGCTCACTCCGGGACAGCTCGGTCGTGGGGAATCAGCCCCAGCATTTT | CASSLRDSSVVGNQPQHF
few | TRBJ1-1 | TRBV27 | NA | TGTGCCAGCAGAAGGAACGTAAACACTGAAGCTTTCTTT | CASRRNVNTEAFF
few | TRBJ2-7 | TRBV30 | NA | TGTGCTGGAGGCGGGAAACCCTACGAGCAGTACTTC | CAGGGKPYEQYF
few | TRBJ1-5 | TRBV19 | TRBD1 | TGTGCCACCCAGGACAGGGAGGGACAGCCCCAGCATTTT | CATQDREGQPQHF
medium-sized | TRBJ2-7 | TRBV18 | TRBD1 | TGTGCCAGCTCAACCGGGACAGGCTCCTACGAGCAGTACTTC | CASSTGTGSYEQYF
medium-sized | TRBJ1-2 | TRBV6-1 | TRBD1 | TGTGCCAGCAGTACATCGGGACAGGGACTGAACTATGGCTACACCTTC | CASSTSGQGLNYGYTF
NA | TRBJ1-4 | TRBV4-1 | TRBD1 | TGCGCCAGCAGCCTTGAGGGGGACAGGGTTGAAAAACTGTTTTTT | CASSLEGDRVEKLFF
NA | TRBJ2-7 | TRBV9 | TRBD2 | TGTGCCAGCAGCGCGGGACTAGCGGGGGGGCCTTCTACGAGTTTCAACGAGCAGTACTTC | CASSAGLAGGPSTSFNEQYF
NA | TRBJ2-3 | TRBV5-1 | NA | TGCGCCAGCAGGGGTAGGGCCCGGGGGCCCACAGATACGCAGTATTTT | CASRGRARGPTDTQYF
medium-sized | TRBJ2-7 | TRBV12-3/TRBV12-4 | NA | TGTGCCAGCGGGGCCTCCCCAGTTTACGAGCAGTACTTC | CASGASPVYEQYF
NA | TRBJ1-1 | TRBV19 | NA | TGTGCCAGTACTTCCGGGCAGAACACTGAAGCTTTCTTT | CASTSGQNTEAFF
medium-sized | TRBJ1-5 | TRBV6-2/TRBV6-3 | NA | TGTGCCAGCAGATACAGGGGCAATCAGCCCCAGCATTTT | CASRYRGNQPQHF
NA | TRBJ1-3 | TRBV19 | NA | TGTGCCAGTAGTGACTCCACGAGGGGAAACACCATATATTTT | CASSDSTRGNTIYF
NA | TRBJ2-7 | TRBV5-6 | NA | TGTGCCAGCAGCTTGGTTGGGACATCAATCTACGAGCAGTACTTC | CASSLVGTSIYEQYF
NA | TRBJ1-5 | TRBV6-1 | NA | TGTGCCAGCAGTAGGGTAAACAGCAATCAGCCCCAGCATTTT | CASSRVNSNQPQHF
few | TRBJ1-6 | TRBV5-1 | TRBD1 | TGCGCCAGCAGCTTGGCGGACAGGGACAATTCACCCCTCCACTTT | CASSLADRDNSPLHF
NA | TRBJ2-6 | TRBV6-5 | TRBD1 | TGTGCCAGCAGTTACGGGGGACAGGGACGAGGATCTGGGGCCAACGTCCTGACTTTC | CASSYGGQGRGSGANVLTF
few | TRBJ2-2 | TRBV5-1 | TRBD1 | TGCGCCAGCAGCTCCGACAGGGTTGGCACCGGGGAGCTGTTTTTT | CASSSDRVGTGELFF
medium-sized | TRBJ2-5 | TRBV5-1 | TRBD1 | TGCGCCAGCAGCGGGACAGGTCAAGAGACCCAGTACTTC | CASSGTGQETQYF
medium-sized | TRBJ1-1 | TRBV6-1 | TRBD1 | TGTGCCAGCAGACGGGGGACAGCTGAAGCTTTCTTT | CASRRGTAEAFF
few | TRBJ1-2 | TRBV6-1 | NA | TGTGCCACCAAGGAGGACTATGGCTACACCTTC | CATKEDYGYTF
medium-sized | TRBJ2-3 | TRBV6-1 | NA | TGTGCCAGCAGTGAATTTGGCGCAGATACGCAGTATTTT | CASSEFGADTQYF
NA | TRBJ1-5 | TRBV29-1 | NA | TGCAGCGTTGGGGGGGTTAAACAGCCCCAGCATTTT | CSVGGVKQPQHF
NA | TRBJ1-1 | TRBV5-6 | NA | TGTGCCAGCAGCTGGGGACATGAAGCTTTCTTT | CASSWGHEAFF